These 15 T cell receptor beta chains share one sample of origin, sequenced in a study of cytomegalovirus exposure and HLA in healthy donors. The PCR ran on 60 Vbeta and 13 Jbeta primers. Sequencing used immunoSEQ multiplex PCR; TCRdb keeps in-frame clones, though not all of them. This table has 120,000 to 150,000 clones, about 74% appearing once. The source material was PBMCs. The receptors derive from a man aged 35-49 years in good health and CMV-seropositive.

This clone was seen a few times. The chain carries TRBV18 and TRBJ2-3; 10 bases agree with TRBD2. V shed 1 base, J shed 0 bases, and the junction held 4 bases outside the gene matches. CDR3 length equals 17 residues. From germline, CDR1 is KGHSH and CDR2 LQKENI. For the CDR3, the DNA is TGTGCCAGCTCACCACGTCAAGCGGGAGGGAGCACAGATACGCAGTATTTT. It encodes CASSPRQAGGSTDTQYF.

The rearrangement joins TRBV29-1 to TRBJ2-2; 8 bases are shared with TRBD2. V lost 5 bases, J lost 2 bases, and 16 bases stayed unmatched. This CDR3 contains 18 residues. CDR1 is SQVTM, CDR2 ANQGSEA, per germline. CDR3 region: CSVFVPREVRINTGELFF. The CDR3 DNA reads TGCAGCGTTTTTGTCCCGCGGGAGGTCCGAATAAACACCGGGGAGCTGTTTTTT.

This chain connects TRBV10-3 to TRBJ2-3, with 11 bases that match TRBD2. The CDR3 has 15 amino acids. Trimming at V came to 11 bases and at J to 0 bases, leaving 7 bases not matched to a gene. CDR1 and CDR2 (germline): ENHRY, SYGVKD. The CDR3 here is CAVSRTSGSTDTQYF. The CDR3 nucleotides read TGTGCCGTATCTCGGACTAGCGGGAGCACAGATACGCAGTATTTT.

In its sample, this clone was seen once. The chain has TRBV7-9 and TRBJ1-1; 7 bases align to TRBD1. Looked up from germline, CDR1 is SEHNR and CDR2 is FQNEAQ (reference sequence). Trimming at V came to 3 bases and at J to 3 bases, leaving 1 base not matched to a gene. The CDR3 sequence is 13 residues long. The CDR3 sequence is CASSFGTDTEAFF. Written as DNA, the CDR3 is TGTGCCAGCAGCTTTGGGACAGACACTGAAGCTTTCTTT.

The genes are TRBV29-1 and TRBJ1-3, with 9 bases fitting TRBD1. Germline CDR1 is SQVTM and CDR2 is ANQGSEA. This CDR3 comprises 12 residues. Trimming cost V 6 bases and J 10 bases; bases outside gene matches: 7. The CDR3 sequence: CSVGGQGNTIYF. The CDR3 DNA follows: TGCAGCGTCGGTGGACAGGGGAATACCATATATTTT.

The chain links TRBV6-1 to TRBJ1-5, with D hard to call. CDR3 length equals 12 residues. Between the trimmed V and J ends, which lost 0 bases and 7 bases, there was a span of 4 bases. Germline V CDR1 and CDR2: MNHNS, SASEGT. In DNA, the CDR3 is TGTGCCAGCAGTGAAGCGCAGCAGCCCCAGCATTTT. Residues: CASSEAQQPQHF.

A word on this clone: A read error may account for a junction end that differs from germline. DNA of the CDR3: TGTGCCAGCCGTAAGCCGGGACACAAAAACAGTCAGTACTTC. Its translation: CASRKPGHKNSQYF. The rearrangement joins TRBV6-5 to TRBJ2-4; a weak D match, TRBD1 (6 bases). CDR3 length: 14 residues. Germline assignment: CDR1 MNHEY and CDR2 SVGAGI.

The rearrangement joins TRBV4-3 to TRBJ1-2, with D tentatively TRBD1 (6 bases). The CDR3 is 15 amino acids. Trimming removed 1 base at V and 3 bases at J, with 12 bases between. From germline, CDR1 is LGHNA and CDR2 YSLEER. CDR3 protein: CASSQVGGLYYGYTF. The DNA of the CDR3 is TGCGCCAGCAGCCAAGTAGGGGGTCTATACTATGGCTACACCTTC.

This chain links TRBV2 with TRBJ2-3; no definite D call. The CDR3 extends over 14 amino acids. The V gene's germline CDR1 is SNHLY and CDR2 FYNNEI. Trimming stripped 5 bases from V and 0 bases from J, with 9 bases between. CDR3 sequence reads: CASSRIQSTDTQYF. The CDR3 coding sequence is TGTGCCAGCAGTCGAATACAGAGCACAGATACGCAGTATTTT.

Comments on this clone: At one boundary the junction diverges from the germline segment, which might be a read error. The V and J genes are TRBV18 and TRBJ1-5; 7 bases line up with TRBD1. Germline CDR1 and CDR2: KGHSH and LQKENI. The CDR3 is 14 residues long. The CDR3 is CASSQRQGNQPQHF. CDR3 in DNA: TGTGCCAGCTCTCAGAGACAGGGCAACCAGCCCCAGCATTTT.

The CDR3 nucleotides read TGTGCCAGCAGCACAGTGCCAGGGCTCCCGAACTCTGGAAACACCATATATTTT. Protein product: CASSTVPGLPNSGNTIYF. This chain links TRBV13 with TRBJ1-3, with D maybe TRBD1 (5 bases). V was cut by 5 bases and J by 0 bases, with 20 bases left in between. The CDR3 sequence is 18 residues long. CDR1 and CDR2 (germline): PRHDT, FYEKMQ (reference sequence).

The gene calls are TRBV6-1 and TRBJ2-7; no clear D gene. CDR1 and CDR2 (germline): MNHNS, SASEGT. V was pared by 5 bases and J by 1 base, with 9 bases between. The CDR3 contains 13 residues. CDR3 nucleotides: TGTGCCAGCAGTATATCAGGATCCTACGAGCAGTACTTC. As protein: CASSISGSYEQYF.

This chain links TRBV5-1 with TRBJ2-7; no reliable D call. Germline V gene lookup returns CDR1 SGHRS and CDR2 YFSETQ. The CDR3 consists of 14 residues. With 0 bases removed from V and 2 bases from J, the gap between germline ends came to 9 bases. In DNA, the CDR3 is TGCGCCAGCAGCTTGGAGCCAGCGACCTACGAGCAGTACTTC. Translating gives CASSLEPATYEQYF.

The chain links TRBV12-5 to TRBJ2-3, with TRBD1 identical over 8 bases. V trimming: 5 bases; J trimming: 4 bases; junction bases outside the gene matches: 8. CDR3 size: 15 residues. Germline V gene data show CDR1 as LGHNT and CDR2 as FRNRAP. The CDR3, as DNA: TGTGCTAGTGGTCTCGGGGACAGGTTCCCAGATACGCAGTATTTT. Amino acid sequence: CASGLGDRFPDTQYF. The full variable domain, completed using reference TRBV12-5 and TRBJ2-3, is DARVTQTPRHKVTEMGQEVTMRCQPILGHNTVFWYRQTMMQGLELLAYFRNRAPLDDSGMPKDRFSAEMPDATLATLKIQPSEPRDSAVYFCASGLGDRFPDTQYFGPGTRLTVL.

V and J are TRBV30 and TRBJ1-1; D perhaps matches TRBD1 (6 bases). CDR3 length equals 14 residues. In germline, CDR1 is GTSNPN, CDR2 SVGIG (reference sequence). V was shortened by 0 bases and J by 4 bases, with 12 bases between the two germline ends. The CDR3 protein is CAWSVLQGGTEAFF. Here the CDR3 DNA reads TGTGCCTGGAGTGTTCTACAGGGTGGCACTGAAGCTTTCTTT. The full variable domain, in which reference TRBV30 and TRBJ1-1 provide the parts outside the CDR3, is SQTIHQWPATLVQPVGSPLSLECTVEGTSNPNLYWYRQAAGRGLQLLFYSVGIGQISSEVPQNLSASRPQDRQFILSSKKLLLSDSGFYLCAWSVLQGGTEAFFGQGTRLTVV.